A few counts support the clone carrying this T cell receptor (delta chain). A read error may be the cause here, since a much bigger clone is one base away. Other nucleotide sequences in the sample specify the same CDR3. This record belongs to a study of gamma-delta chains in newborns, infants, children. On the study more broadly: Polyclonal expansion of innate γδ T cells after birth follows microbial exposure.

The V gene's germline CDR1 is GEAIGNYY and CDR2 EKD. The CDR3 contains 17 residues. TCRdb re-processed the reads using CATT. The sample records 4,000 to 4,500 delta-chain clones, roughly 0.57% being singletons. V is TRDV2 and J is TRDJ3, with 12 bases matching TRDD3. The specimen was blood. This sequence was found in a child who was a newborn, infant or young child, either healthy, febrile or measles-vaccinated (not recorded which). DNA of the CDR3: TGTGCCTGTGACGTACTGGGGGATACCTGGGACACCCGCCAGATGTTTTTC. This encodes CACDVLGDTWDTRQMFF.